Presented here are 13 T cell receptor beta chains from one specimen sequenced in a study of shared clonotypes between healthy human individuals. Measured with immunoSEQ multiplex PCR; TCRdb has only the in-frame clones, and not every one. Of 1 million to 1.2 million clones listed, approximately 80% are singletons. Sample: memory CD4+ T cells from PBMCs. As to subset: CD45RA-negative fraction. All receptors come from a man younger than 30 in good health. Some clones in this sample may be carry-over from other donors' samples.

The rearrangement joins TRBV10-2 to TRBJ2-2; 8 positions agree with TRBD2. Looked up from germline, CDR1 is WSHSY and CDR2 is SAAADI. CDR3 length equals 15 residues. Losses at the gene ends were 7 bases for V and 7 bases for J; bases not matched to a gene: 11. As DNA, the CDR3 is TGCGCCAGCATTAAACCGACTAGCGTAGGCGGGGAGCTGTTTTTT. Protein: CASIKPTSVGGELFF.

The V and J genes are TRBV6-1 and TRBJ2-1; the D is unclear. Looked up from germline, CDR1 is MNHNS and CDR2 is SASEGT. The CDR3 totals 15 residues. V lost 5 bases to trimming and J lost 2 bases, with 13 bases between them. The CDR3 spells CASSPAPHAYNEQFF. In DNA form, the CDR3 reads TGTGCCAGCAGTCCAGCCCCTCACGCCTACAATGAGCAGTTCTTC.

This clone was detected only a few times. The V gene is TRBV6-6, the J gene TRBJ2-5, with 7 positions matching TRBD2. Germline CDR1 reads MNHNY; CDR2 reads SVGAGI (reference sequence). The V and J ends lost 7 bases and 0 bases, in that order; junction bases with no gene match: 5. The CDR3 sequence is 14 residues long. The CDR3 DNA reads TGTGCCAGCATCCGTAGCGGGTACCAAGAGACCCAGTACTTC. Translation: CASIRSGYQETQYF.

The rearrangement joins TRBV30 to TRBJ2-7; 8 bases agree with TRBD1. Germline V gene lookup returns CDR1 GTSNPN and CDR2 SVGIG (reference sequence). The ends lost 2 bases at V and 5 bases at J; junction bases unmatched: 8. CDR3 length equals 14 residues. The CDR3 DNA is TGTGCCTGGAGTCGAGACAGGGGAGTCCACGAGCAGTACTTC. Its translation is CAWSRDRGVHEQYF.

This rearrangement joins TRBV2 to TRBJ1-5; D gene ambiguous. The germline CDR1 and CDR2 sequences are SNHLY and FYNNEI. With 4 bases removed from V and 11 bases from J, the gap between germline ends came to 9 bases. The CDR3 is 11 residues long. The CDR3 protein is CASSVGLAQHF. As DNA, the CDR3 is TGTGCCAGCAGTGTAGGTCTAGCCCAGCATTTT.

This clone was seen a single time. CDR3 residues: CAISGNHGSYEQYF. The DNA of the CDR3 is TGTGCCATCAGTGGGAACCATGGGTCCTACGAGCAGTACTTC. V and J are TRBV10-3 and TRBJ2-7; D unresolved. Trimming removed 4 bases from V and 1 base from J, with 11 bases in between. Germline V gene sequence: CDR1 ENHRY, CDR2 SYGVKD. The CDR3 is 14 residues long.

This clone was observed once. The chain is built from TRBV10-3 and TRBJ2-5; D not resolved. Germline CDR1 and CDR2: ENHRY and SYGVKD. The CDR3 loop spans 11 amino acids. V shed 0 bases and J shed 7 bases, with 3 bases lying between them. The CDR3 reads CAISESMTQYF. The CDR3 DNA reads TGTGCCATCAGTGAGTCGATGACCCAGTACTTC.

V gene TRBV9 combines with J gene TRBJ2-7; no definite D call. The V end lost 0 bases, the J end lost 0 bases, and 10 bases lay between the germline ends. The CDR3 runs to 15 residues. Per germline, CDR1 SGDLS and CDR2 YYNGEE. CDR3 sequence reads: CASSVEGSDSYEQYF. Written as DNA, the CDR3 is TGTGCCAGCAGCGTAGAAGGAAGCGACTCCTACGAGCAGTACTTC.

The V gene is TRBV14, the J gene TRBJ1-1; D is unclear. CDR3 length: 11 amino acids. Germline loops: CDR1 SGHDN, CDR2 FVKESK. Trimming took off 6 bases at V and 11 bases at J, with 13 bases between the two ends. The CDR3 DNA reads as TGTGCCAGCAGGGACGGTGTATCGGCTTTCTTT. It yields the protein CASRDGVSAFF.

The CDR3 DNA is TGCAGCGGGGTGGCGGGACTGAACACTGAAGCTTTCTTT. Residues: CSGVAGLNTEAFF. This sequence joins TRBV29-1 and TRBJ1-1; tentatively, D is TRBD1 (5 bases). Germline V gene lookup returns CDR1 SQVTM and CDR2 ANQGSEA. V was shortened by 7 bases and J by 0 bases, with 12 bases between the two germline ends. This CDR3 spans 13 amino acids.

The CDR3 region has the DNA TGCAGTGCTAGGACGGCTTACGAGCAGTACTTC. It translates to CSARTAYEQYF. This rearrangement joins TRBV20-1 to TRBJ2-5; no clear D gene. The J call may be mistaken, given a closer DNA end match to TRBJ2-7. Germline CDR1 reads DFQATT; CDR2 reads SNEGSKA (reference sequence). The CDR3 length is 11 residues.

This clone was counted a few times. A far larger clone is just one base off, so this is likely a read error. V is TRBV11-2 and J is TRBJ2-3; unclear D gene. This CDR3 is 13 amino acids long. Deletions cut 2 bases from V and 1 base from J, with 4 bases between. Germline values: CDR1 SGHAT, CDR2 FQNNGV. CDR3 sequence reads: CASSLLGTDTQYF. CDR3 DNA: TGTGCCAGCAGCTTACTGGGCACAGATACGCAGTATTTT.

V and J are TRBV19 and TRBJ2-7; 9 nucleotides line up with TRBD1. Trimming took 7 bases from V and 0 from J; bases not matched to a gene: 10. Germline lookup yields CDR1 LNHDA and CDR2 SQIVND (reference sequence). CDR3 length: 16 amino acids. The CDR3 region has the DNA TGTGCCAGTACCCGACGGACAGGGGAGAGCTCCTACGAGCAGTACTTC. This sequence encodes CASTRRTGESSYEQYF.